The clone carrying this TCR beta chain was detected ten times or more. Each CDR3 protein gets one entry after TCRdb re-called the 5' RACE reads with MiXCR. The table lists around 140,000 distinct CDR3 sequences, roughly 6.3% of them singletons, with around 1.9% in the top ten. The data belong to a study of T-cell memory formation after mild COVID-19. Looked up from germline, CDR1 is DFQATT and CDR2 is SNEGSKA (reference sequence). The CDR3 sequence is 15 residues long. The V segment lost 5 bases and the J segment 1 base; nucleotides outside the gene matches: 5. The receptor comes from an adult woman who had mild COVID-19 (a few samples of this study predate the infection). Cell type and time point are not known. The specimen was PBMCs or a T cell subset sorted from them (not recorded which). This rearrangement joins TRBV20-1 to TRBJ1-4; 9 bases map to TRBD1. The CDR3 here is CSAGDRGGTNEKLFF. The CDR3 DNA reads TGCAGTGCTGGTGACAGGGGGGGAACTAATGAAAAACTGTTTTTT.